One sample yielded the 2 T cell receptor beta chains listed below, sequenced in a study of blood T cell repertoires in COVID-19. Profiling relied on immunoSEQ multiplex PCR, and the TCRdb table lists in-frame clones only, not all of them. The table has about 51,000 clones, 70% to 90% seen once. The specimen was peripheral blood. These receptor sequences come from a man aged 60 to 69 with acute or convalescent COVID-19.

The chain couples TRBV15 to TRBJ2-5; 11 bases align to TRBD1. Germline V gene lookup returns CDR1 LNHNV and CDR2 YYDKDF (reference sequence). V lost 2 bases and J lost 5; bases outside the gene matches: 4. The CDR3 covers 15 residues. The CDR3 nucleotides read TGTGCCACCAGCAGATTAAGGACAGGGGGCGAGACCCAGTACTTC. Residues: CATSRLRTGGETQYF.

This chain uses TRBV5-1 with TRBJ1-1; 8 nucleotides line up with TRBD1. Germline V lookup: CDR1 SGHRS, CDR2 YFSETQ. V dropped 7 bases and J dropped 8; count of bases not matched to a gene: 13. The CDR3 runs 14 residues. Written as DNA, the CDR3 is TGCGCCAGCGAGCCCCCGGGACGACAGGGGGAAGCTTTCTTT. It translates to CASEPPGRQGEAFF.